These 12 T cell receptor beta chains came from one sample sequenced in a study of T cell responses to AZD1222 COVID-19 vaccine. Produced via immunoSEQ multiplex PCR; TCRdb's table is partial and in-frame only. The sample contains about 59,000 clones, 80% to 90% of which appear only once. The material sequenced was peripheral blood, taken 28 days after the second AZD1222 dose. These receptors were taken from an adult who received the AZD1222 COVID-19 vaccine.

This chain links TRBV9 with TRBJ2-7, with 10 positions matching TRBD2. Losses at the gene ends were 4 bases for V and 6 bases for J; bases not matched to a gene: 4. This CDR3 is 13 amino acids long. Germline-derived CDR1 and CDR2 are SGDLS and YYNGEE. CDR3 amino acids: CASSPRTSGEQYF. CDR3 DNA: TGTGCCAGCAGCCCCCGGACTAGCGGCGAGCAGTACTTC.

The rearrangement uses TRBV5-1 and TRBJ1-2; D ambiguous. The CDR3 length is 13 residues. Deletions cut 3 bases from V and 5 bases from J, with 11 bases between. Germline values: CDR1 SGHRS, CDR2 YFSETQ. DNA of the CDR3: TGCGCCAGCAGCTCTGACGCGGGGTATGGCTACACCTTC. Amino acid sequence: CASSSDAGYGYTF.

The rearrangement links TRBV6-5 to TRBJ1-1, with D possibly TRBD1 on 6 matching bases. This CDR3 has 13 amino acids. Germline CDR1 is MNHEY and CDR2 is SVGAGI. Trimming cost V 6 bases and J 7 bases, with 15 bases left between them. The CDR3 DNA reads TGTGCCAGCAGGGGTACAGGGTTAGGTGAAGCTTTCTTT. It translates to CASRGTGLGEAFF.

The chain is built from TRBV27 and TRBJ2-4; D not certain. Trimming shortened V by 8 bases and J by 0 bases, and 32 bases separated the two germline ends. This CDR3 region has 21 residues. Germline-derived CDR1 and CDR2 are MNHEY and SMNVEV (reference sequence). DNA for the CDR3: TGTGCCAGCGACTCTAGGGCAGAAAAATTTGTACGATCACTAGCCAAAAACATTCAGTACTTC. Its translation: CASDSRAEKFVRSLAKNIQYF.

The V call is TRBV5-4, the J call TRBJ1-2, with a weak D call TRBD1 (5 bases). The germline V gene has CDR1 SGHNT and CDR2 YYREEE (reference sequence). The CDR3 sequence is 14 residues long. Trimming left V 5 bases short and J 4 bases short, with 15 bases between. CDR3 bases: TGTGCCAGCAGTCAAAGGGGTCTTTCCTATGGCTACACCTTC. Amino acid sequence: CASSQRGLSYGYTF. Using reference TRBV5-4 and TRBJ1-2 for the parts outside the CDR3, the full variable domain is ETGVTQSPTHLIKTRGQQVTLRCSSQSGHNTVSWYQQALGQGPQFIFQYYREEENGRGNFPPRFSGLQFPNYSSELNVNALELDDSALYLCASSQRGLSYGYTFGSGTRLTVV.

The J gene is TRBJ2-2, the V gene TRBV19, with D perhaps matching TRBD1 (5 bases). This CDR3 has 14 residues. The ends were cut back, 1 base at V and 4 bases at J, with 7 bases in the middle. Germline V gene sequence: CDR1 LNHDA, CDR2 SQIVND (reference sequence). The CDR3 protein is CASSIGQTTGELFF. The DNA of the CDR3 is TGTGCCAGTAGTATAGGACAGACCACCGGGGAGCTGTTTTTT.

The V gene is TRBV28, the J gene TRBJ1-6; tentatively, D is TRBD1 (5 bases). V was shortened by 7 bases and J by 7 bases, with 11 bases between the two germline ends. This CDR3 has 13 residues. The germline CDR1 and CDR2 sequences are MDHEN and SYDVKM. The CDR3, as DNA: TGTGCCAGCACTCGGGACGGGAATTCACCCCTCCACTTT. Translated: CASTRDGNSPLHF.

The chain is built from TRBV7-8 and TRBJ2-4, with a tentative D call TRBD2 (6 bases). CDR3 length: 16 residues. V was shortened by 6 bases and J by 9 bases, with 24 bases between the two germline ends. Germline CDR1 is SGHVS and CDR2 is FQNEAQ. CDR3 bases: TGTGCCAGCAGTCAACAGGCGGCGGGGAGGTCGGGCATTCAGTACTTC. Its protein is CASSQQAAGRSGIQYF.

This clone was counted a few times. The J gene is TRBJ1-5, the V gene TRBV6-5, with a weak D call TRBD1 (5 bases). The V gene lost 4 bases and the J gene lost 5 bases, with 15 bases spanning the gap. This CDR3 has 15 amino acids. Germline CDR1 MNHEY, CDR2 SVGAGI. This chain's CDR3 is CASSLSNSGDQPQHF. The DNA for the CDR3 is TGTGCCAGCAGTTTGTCGAATTCGGGGGATCAGCCCCAGCATTTT.

The CDR3 nucleotides are TGTGCTAGTGGTTTGGGATTCACAGATACGCAGTATTTT. The encoded protein is CASGLGFTDTQYF. The V call is TRBV12-5, the J call TRBJ2-3; D is undetermined. The germline V gene has CDR1 LGHNT and CDR2 FRNRAP. V lost 1 base, J lost 2 bases, and 4 bases lay in between. The CDR3 covers 13 residues.

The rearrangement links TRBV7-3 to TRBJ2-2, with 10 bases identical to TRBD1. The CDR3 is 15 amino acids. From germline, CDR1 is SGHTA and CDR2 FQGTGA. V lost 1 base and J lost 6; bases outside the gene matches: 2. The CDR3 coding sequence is TGTGCCAGCAGCTTAATAGGACAGGGGGCCGGGGAGCTGTTTTTT. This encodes CASSLIGQGAGELFF.

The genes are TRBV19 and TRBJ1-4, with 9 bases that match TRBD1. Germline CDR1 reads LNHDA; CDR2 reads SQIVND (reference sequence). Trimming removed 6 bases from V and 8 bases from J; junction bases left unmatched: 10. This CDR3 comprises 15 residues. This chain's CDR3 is CASSSAGTGSEKLFF. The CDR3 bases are TGTGCCAGTAGCTCAGCCGGGACAGGGTCCGAAAAACTGTTTTTT.